The 5 T cell receptor beta chains given below trace back to one sample, sequenced in a study of T cell changes during pregnancy in multiple sclerosis. Clones were read by immunoSEQ multiplex PCR, and TCRdb kept only the in-frame ones, dropping some. There are approximately 40,000 clones in the sample; approximately 91% occur only once, and around 10% lies in the top ten. This specimen consisted of CD8+ T cells from peripheral blood mononuclear cells, obtained in the third trimester of pregnancy. These receptors all come from a female donor with multiple sclerosis, enrolled in a pregnancy study.

The chain carries TRBV11-2 and TRBJ2-7; 9 bases match TRBD2. The CDR3 has 14 amino acids. V trimming: 1 base; J trimming: 2 bases; junction bases outside the gene matches: 0. Germline CDR1 reads SGHAT; CDR2 reads FQNNGV. The DNA of the CDR3 is TGTGCCAGCAGCTTAGCTAGCGGGGCCTACGAGCAGTACTTC. Its translation is CASSLASGAYEQYF.

The chain recombines TRBV15 with TRBJ2-7; 7 positions agree with TRBD1. Looked up from germline, CDR1 is LNHNV and CDR2 is YYDKDF (reference sequence). V lost 0 bases to trimming and J lost 7 bases; unmatched junction nucleotides: 15. CDR3 length: 17 residues. The chain's CDR3 is CATSRENLGQLYEEQYF. CDR3 DNA: TGTGCCACCAGCAGAGAGAACCTGGGACAGCTCTACGAAGAGCAGTACTTC.

This chain uses TRBV30 with TRBJ1-5; 9 bases are shared with TRBD1. The CDR3 extends over 15 amino acids. Trimming at V came to 3 bases and at J to 5 bases, leaving 8 bases not matched to a gene. Germline CDR1 is GTSNPN and CDR2 is SVGIG (reference sequence). The CDR3 region is CAWRGTGTNYQPQHF. Written as DNA, the CDR3 is TGTGCCTGGAGGGGGACAGGGACAAACTATCAGCCCCAGCATTTT. The complete variable domain, with remaining parts taken from reference TRBV30 and TRBJ1-5, reads SQTIHQWPATLVQPVGSPLSLECTVEGTSNPNLYWYRQAAGRGLQLLFYSVGIGQISSEVPQNLSASRPQDRQFILSSKKLLLSDSGFYLCAWRGTGTNYQPQHFGDGTRLSIL.

V and J are TRBV4-3 and TRBJ1-3; the match to TRBD1 covers 9 bases. V dropped 0 bases and J dropped 4; count of bases not matched to a gene: 7. Germline V gene lookup returns CDR1 LGHNA and CDR2 YSLEER. This CDR3 is built from 17 residues. The CDR3 region has the DNA TGCGCCAGCAGCCAAGATGGACTACAGGGGGCGGGAAACACCATATATTTT. Its protein product is CASSQDGLQGAGNTIYF.

This clone was counted between two and nine times. The chain carries TRBV20-1 and TRBJ2-7; no firm D call. The CDR3 length is 11 residues. The germline V and J ends were trimmed by 7 bases and 9 bases, with 16 bases remaining between them. Germline loops: CDR1 DFQATT, CDR2 SNEGSKA (reference sequence). In DNA, the CDR3 is TGCAGTGTTCACGGTGGTGGAGTGCAGTACTTC. Translated: CSVHGGGVQYF.